A selection of T cell receptor beta chains follows, all from one sample in a study of blood T cell repertoires in COVID-19. Using immunoSEQ multiplex PCR, the repertoire was profiled, and TCRdb retains in-frame clones only, with some absent. Here the sample spans roughly 290,000 clones, roughly 89% being singletons. Sequencing used PBMCs or T cells enriched from blood (not recorded which). All receptors derive from a woman aged 18-30 years with acute COVID-19. Each CDR3 is given with its conserved first and last residue.

j_gene	v_gene	CDR3aa
TRBJ2-7	TRBV5-1	CASSLGVAGPYEQYF
TRBJ1-1	TRBV28	CASSPRQGASAFF
TRBJ2-1	TRBV10-2	CASSEGGRNSYNEQFF
TRBJ2-3	TRBV27	CASSLKVAGGFTDTQYF
TRBJ1-5	TRBV11-2	CASSLDRGADGSNQPQHF
TRBJ1-1	TRBV19	CASTKQGANTEAFF
TRBJ2-5	TRBV29-1	CSVQTGQGIEETQYF
TRBJ2-7	TRBV28	CASSFSGSREQYF
TRBJ2-7	TRBV28	CASSLQGPSYEQYF
TRBJ2-5	TRBV5-6	CASTVRVWETQYF
TRBJ1-1	TRBV5-4	CASSLKTLGTEAFF
TRBJ2-1	TRBV6-1	CASSELQGAQFF
TRBJ2-7	TRBV5-4	CASSLAGTYEQYF
TRBJ2-2	TRBV4-3	CASSQGEGGELFF
TRBJ2-2	TRBV27	CASSGYAGAYTGELFF
TRBJ1-6	TRBV2	CASRAGGGNSPLHF
TRBJ2-5	TRBV5-1	CASSFGTDEETQYF
TRBJ2-5	TRBV13	CASSTGRAGLETQYF
TRBJ1-2	TRBV5-6	CASSLDDRGWGGGYTF
TRBJ1-3	TRBV2	CASSESGIRRNTIYF
TRBJ2-7	TRBV15	CATSRSGQGPTYEQYF
TRBJ2-1	TRBV28	CASSRTGSSYNEQFF
TRBJ1-2	TRBV10-3	CAIYSGYYGYTF
TRBJ1-1	TRBV29-1	CSVAGRMNTEAFF
TRBJ2-1	TRBV30	CAWSVPSGSYNEQFF
TRBJ2-7	TRBV29-1	CSVMVPTSSEQYF
TRBJ2-7	TRBV12-3/TRBV12-4	CASSLIGAGWNF
TRBJ2-7	TRBV30	CAWSQGGVISYEQYF
TRBJ2-1	TRBV30	CAWSFRDRGNEQFF
TRBJ2-3	TRBV18	CASSPARLAVTDTQYF
TRBJ2-7	TRBV4-2	CASSQRQGSSYEQYF
TRBJ2-7	TRBV15	CATRGERHSSYEQYF
TRBJ2-7	TRBV6-5	CASSYTGQSTYEQYF
TRBJ2-1	TRBV4-1	CASSRDGTPGYNEQFF
TRBJ2-7	TRBV9	CASAPSGRFDEQYF
TRBJ2-7	TRBV28	CASRGTSGGRRSYEQYF
TRBJ1-2	TRBV28	CASSSPTGNYGYTF
TRBJ2-1	TRBV29-1	CSVEIGQGAQGEQFF
TRBJ2-7	TRBV27	CASRPRTGRNYEQYF
TRBJ2-1	TRBV6-5	CASRITSTSYNEQFF
TRBJ1-1	TRBV10-3	CAIREQQGRTEAFF
TRBJ2-1	TRBV2	CASSEDRYNEQFF
TRBJ2-5	TRBV9	CASSGRADQLANQETQYF
TRBJ1-2	TRBV5-5	CASSLWDRGQYGYTF
TRBJ2-1	TRBV4-1	CASSQPLGGLRGNEQFF